This T cell receptor beta chain was sequenced during a study of cytotoxic CD8 clonotypes in ibrutinib-treated CLL. The planned depth of sequencing spanned 1 in 200,000 to 1 in 1 million T cells. The protocol was immunoSEQ multiplex PCR, while the TCRdb copy is restricted to in-frame clones and leaves out a portion. The sample lists fewer than 400,000 clones; roughly 67% were seen once. PBMCs that had been cryopreserved were the source of approximately 2 micrograms of genomic DNA for TCR beta libraries. This clone was observed once. As yet, its antigen is unknown. General observations from the study: Public clonotypes were uncommon and contracted or stayed stable on treatment. Having risen at ibrutinib response, clonality had fallen back toward baseline by progression.

Source: PBMCs, taken after 36 months of ibrutinib treatment. The source of this sequence is a human donor with chronic lymphocytic leukemia.

For the CDR3, the DNA is TGCAGCTCCCGAGGGGCCAGGGTTGGGGAGCAGTACTTC. Translating it yields CSSRGARVGEQYF. The chain employs TRBV29-1 and TRBJ2-7; D tentatively reads TRBD1 or TRBD2 (5 bases each). This CDR3 is built from 13 residues. The germline V and J ends were trimmed by 8 bases and 7 bases, with 21 bases remaining between them. Germline lookup yields CDR1 SQVTM and CDR2 ANQGSEA.